This T cell receptor (beta chain) was sequenced during a study of shared clonotypes between healthy human individuals. The overall study: The plates for each donor numbered three CD4 naive, three CD4 memory, two CD8 naive and one CD8 memory. Findings of the study overall: For sorted subsets, rarefaction showed incomplete sequencing despite large depth. Few donors restricted represented genetic and exposure-history diversity.

Details on this clone: Its specificity is unknown.

Germline V gene sequence: CDR1 SGHNT, CDR2 YYREEE (reference sequence). The CDR3 consists of 14 residues. Deletions cut 2 bases from V and 5 bases from J, with 14 bases between. TCRdb's table, derived via immunoSEQ multiplex PCR, lists solely in-frame clones and lacks some. The data show fewer than 1.6 million clones, less than 99% seen once. This receptor was obtained from a man aged 25 to 40 in good health. Sequenced sample: naive CD4+ T cells sorted from blood. Noted subset: CD45RA+ positively selected. The gene calls are TRBV5-4 and TRBJ2-7; D is uncertain. CDR3 DNA: TGTGCCAGCAGCTTACGGAGTTCCCTTGACGAGCAGTACTTC. It is translated as CASSLRSSLDEQYF.